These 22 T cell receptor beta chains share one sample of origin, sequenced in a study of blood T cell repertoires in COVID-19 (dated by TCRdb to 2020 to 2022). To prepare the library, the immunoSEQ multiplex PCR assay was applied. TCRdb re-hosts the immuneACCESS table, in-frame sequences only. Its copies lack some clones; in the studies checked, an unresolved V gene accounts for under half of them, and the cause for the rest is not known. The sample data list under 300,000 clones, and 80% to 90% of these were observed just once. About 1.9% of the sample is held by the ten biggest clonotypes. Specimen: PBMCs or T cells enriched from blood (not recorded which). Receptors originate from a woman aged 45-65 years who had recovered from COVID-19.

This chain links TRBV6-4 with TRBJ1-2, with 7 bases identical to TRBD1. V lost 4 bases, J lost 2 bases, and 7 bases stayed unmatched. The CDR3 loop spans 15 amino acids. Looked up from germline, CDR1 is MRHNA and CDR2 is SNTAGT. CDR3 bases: TGTGCCAGCAGTGCCAATGACAGGGAAAACTATGGCTACACCTTC. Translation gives CASSANDRENYGYTF.

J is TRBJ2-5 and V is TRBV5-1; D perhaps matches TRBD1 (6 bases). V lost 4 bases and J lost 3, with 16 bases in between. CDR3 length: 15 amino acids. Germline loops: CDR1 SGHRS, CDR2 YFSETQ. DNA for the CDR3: TGCGCCAGCAGCGGCCCAGGGGCGAATAAAGAGACCCAGTACTTC. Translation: CASSGPGANKETQYF.

CDR3 DNA sequence: TGTGCCAGTAGTATCACAGGGGCAGCTTTCTTT. Its protein product is CASSITGAAFF. The V call is TRBV19, the J call TRBJ1-1; 7 bases map to TRBD1. The J segment lost 10 bases and the V segment lost 3 bases, leaving 2 bases of the junction unmatched. The CDR3 contains 11 residues. Germline assignment: CDR1 LNHDA and CDR2 SQIVND (reference sequence).

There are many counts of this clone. CDR3 loop: CASSEVGGNYEQYF. The DNA of the CDR3 is TGTGCCAGCAGTGAAGTGGGAGGGAACTACGAGCAGTACTTC. The genes are TRBV2 and TRBJ2-7; 7 bases map to TRBD2. The CDR3 loop spans 14 amino acids. Looked up from germline, CDR1 is SNHLY and CDR2 is FYNNEI. Trimming took 1 base from V and 3 from J; bases not matched to a gene: 3. Full variable domain (rest looked up from reference TRBV2 and TRBJ2-7): EPEVTQTPSHQVTQMGQEVILRCVPISNHLYFYWYRQILGQKVEFLVSFYNNEISEKSEIFDDQFSVERPDGSNFTLKIRSTKLEDSAMYFCASSEVGGNYEQYFGPGTRLTVT.

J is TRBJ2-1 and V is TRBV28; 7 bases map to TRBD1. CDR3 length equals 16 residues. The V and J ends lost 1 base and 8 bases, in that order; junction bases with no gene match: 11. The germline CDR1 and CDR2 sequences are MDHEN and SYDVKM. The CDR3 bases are TGTGCCAGCAGTTTATTCCCGGGACAGCCTAGGGATGAGCAGTTCTTC. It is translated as CASSLFPGQPRDEQFF.

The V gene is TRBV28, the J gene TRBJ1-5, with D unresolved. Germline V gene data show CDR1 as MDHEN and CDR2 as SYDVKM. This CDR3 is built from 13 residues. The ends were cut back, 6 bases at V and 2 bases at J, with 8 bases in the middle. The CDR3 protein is CASSQNGNQPQHF. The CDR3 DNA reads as TGTGCCAGCAGCCAGAATGGCAATCAGCCCCAGCATTTT.

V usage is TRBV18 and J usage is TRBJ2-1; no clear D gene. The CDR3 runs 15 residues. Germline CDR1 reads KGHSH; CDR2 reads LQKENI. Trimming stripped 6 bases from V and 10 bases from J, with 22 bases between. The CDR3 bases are TGTGCCAGCTCCCGCCTCATAGATAATATCAAGGAGCAGTTCTTC. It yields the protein CASSRLIDNIKEQFF. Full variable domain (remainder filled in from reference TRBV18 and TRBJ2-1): NAGVMQNPRHLVRRRGQEARLRCSPMKGHSHVYWYRQLPEEGLKFMVYLQKENIIDESGMPKERFSAEFPKEGPSILRIQQVVRGDSAAYFCASSRLIDNIKEQFFGPGTRLTVL.

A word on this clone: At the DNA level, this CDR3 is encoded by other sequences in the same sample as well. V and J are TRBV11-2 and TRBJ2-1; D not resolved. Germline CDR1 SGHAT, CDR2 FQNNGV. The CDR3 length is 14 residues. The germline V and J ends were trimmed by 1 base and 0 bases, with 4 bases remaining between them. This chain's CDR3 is CASSLAGSYNEQFF. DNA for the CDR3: TGTGCCAGCAGCTTAGCGGGCTCCTACAATGAGCAGTTCTTC. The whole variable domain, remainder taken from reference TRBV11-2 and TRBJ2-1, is EAGVAQSPRYKIIEKRQSVAFWCNPISGHATLYWYQQILGQGPKLLIQFQNNGVVDDSQLPKDRFSAERLKGVDSTLKIQPAKLEDSAVYLCASSLAGSYNEQFFGPGTRLTVL.

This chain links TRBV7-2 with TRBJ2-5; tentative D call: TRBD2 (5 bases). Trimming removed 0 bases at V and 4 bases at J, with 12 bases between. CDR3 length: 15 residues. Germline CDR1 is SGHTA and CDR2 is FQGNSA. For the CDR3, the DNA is TGTGCCAGCAGCTTAGCCGGGGTCTCGTCAGAGACCCAGTACTTC. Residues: CASSLAGVSSETQYF.

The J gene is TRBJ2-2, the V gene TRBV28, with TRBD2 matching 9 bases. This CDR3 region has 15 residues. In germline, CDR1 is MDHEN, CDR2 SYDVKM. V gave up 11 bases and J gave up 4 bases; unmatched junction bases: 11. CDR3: CAAQMAGGITGELFF. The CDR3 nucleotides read TGTGCCGCCCAGATGGCGGGAGGGATCACCGGGGAGCTGTTTTTT.

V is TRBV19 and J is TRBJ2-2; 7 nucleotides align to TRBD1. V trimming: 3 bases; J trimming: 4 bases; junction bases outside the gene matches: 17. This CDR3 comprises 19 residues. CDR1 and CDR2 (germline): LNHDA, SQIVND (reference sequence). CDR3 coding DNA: TGTGCCAGTAGTATGGGACAGATAAACTTCGAAACTCGCACCGGGGAGCTGTTTTTT. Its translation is CASSMGQINFETRTGELFF.

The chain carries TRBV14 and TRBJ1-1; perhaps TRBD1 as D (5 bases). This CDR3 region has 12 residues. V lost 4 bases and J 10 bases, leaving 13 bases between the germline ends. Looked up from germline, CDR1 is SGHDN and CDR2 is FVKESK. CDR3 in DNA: TGTGCCAGCAGCCGGACACTCGGGGGAGCTTTCTTT. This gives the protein CASSRTLGGAFF.

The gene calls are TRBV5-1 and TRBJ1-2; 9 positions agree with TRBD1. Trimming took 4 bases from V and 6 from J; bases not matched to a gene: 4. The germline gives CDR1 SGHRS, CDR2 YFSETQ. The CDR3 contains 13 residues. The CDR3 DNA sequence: TGCGCCAGCAGCCGACAGGGGGACGATGGCTACACCTTC. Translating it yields CASSRQGDDGYTF.

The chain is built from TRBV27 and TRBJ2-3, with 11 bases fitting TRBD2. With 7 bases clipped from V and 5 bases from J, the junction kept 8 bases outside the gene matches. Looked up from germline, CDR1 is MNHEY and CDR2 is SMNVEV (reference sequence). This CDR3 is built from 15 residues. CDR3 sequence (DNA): TGTGCCAGCAACCGACTAGCGGGAATCATAGATACGCAGTATTTT. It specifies CASNRLAGIIDTQYF.

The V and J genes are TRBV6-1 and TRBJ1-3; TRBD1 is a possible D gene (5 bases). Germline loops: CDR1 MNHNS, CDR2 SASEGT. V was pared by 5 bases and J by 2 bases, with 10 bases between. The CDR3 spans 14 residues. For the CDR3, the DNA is TGTGCCAGCAGTTATAAGGGGACTGGAAACACCATATATTTT. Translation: CASSYKGTGNTIYF.

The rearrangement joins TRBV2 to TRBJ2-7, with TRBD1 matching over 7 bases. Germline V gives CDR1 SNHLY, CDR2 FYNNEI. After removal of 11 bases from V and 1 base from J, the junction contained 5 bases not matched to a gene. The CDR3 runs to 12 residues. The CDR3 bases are TGTGCCGGAACGGACAGGTCCTACGAGCAGTACTTC. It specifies CAGTDRSYEQYF.

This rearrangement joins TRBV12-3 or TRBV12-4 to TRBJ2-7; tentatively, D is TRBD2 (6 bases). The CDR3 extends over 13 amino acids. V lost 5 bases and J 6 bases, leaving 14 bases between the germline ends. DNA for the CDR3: TGTGCCAGCAGTAACAAGCGGGCTGGCGAGCAGTACTTC. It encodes CASSNKRAGEQYF.

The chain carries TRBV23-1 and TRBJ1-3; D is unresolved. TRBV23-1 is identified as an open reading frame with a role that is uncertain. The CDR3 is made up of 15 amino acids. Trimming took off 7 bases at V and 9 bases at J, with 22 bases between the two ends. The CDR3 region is CASTTPGELIVTIYF. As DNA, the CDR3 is TGCGCCAGCACCACGCCCGGGGAGCTGATTGTCACCATATATTTT.

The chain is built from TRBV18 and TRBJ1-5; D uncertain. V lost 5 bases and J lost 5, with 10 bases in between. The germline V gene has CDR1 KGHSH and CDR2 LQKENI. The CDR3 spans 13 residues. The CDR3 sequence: CASSNHNDQPQHF. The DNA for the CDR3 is TGTGCCAGCTCAAACCACAACGATCAGCCCCAGCATTTT.

As DNA, the CDR3 is TGCGCCAGCAGACTACACCCTGACTACGAGCAGTACTTC. As protein: CASRLHPDYEQYF. The chain joins TRBV10-2 to TRBJ2-7, with D hard to call. This CDR3 comprises 13 residues. V lost 6 bases to trimming and J lost 3 bases, with 12 bases between them. The V gene's germline CDR1 is WSHSY and CDR2 SAAADI.

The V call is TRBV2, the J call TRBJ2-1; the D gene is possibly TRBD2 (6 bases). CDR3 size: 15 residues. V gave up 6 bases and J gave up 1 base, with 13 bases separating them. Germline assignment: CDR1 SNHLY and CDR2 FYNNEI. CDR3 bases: TGTGCCAGCAGGAGGGACGGAGGGTCCTACAATGAGCAGTTCTTC. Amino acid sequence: CASRRDGGSYNEQFF. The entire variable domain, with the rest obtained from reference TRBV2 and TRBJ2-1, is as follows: EPEVTQTPSHQVTQMGQEVILRCVPISNHLYFYWYRQILGQKVEFLVSFYNNEISEKSEIFDDQFSVERPDGSNFTLKIRSTKLEDSAMYFCASRRDGGSYNEQFFGPGTRLTVL.

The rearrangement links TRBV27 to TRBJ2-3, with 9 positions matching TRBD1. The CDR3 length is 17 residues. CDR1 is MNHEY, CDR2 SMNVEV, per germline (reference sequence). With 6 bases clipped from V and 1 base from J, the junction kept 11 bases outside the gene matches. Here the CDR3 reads CASSFQGQGSRTDTQYF. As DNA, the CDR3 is TGTGCCAGCAGCTTCCAGGGACAGGGATCCCGCACAGATACGCAGTATTTT.